The 11 T cell receptor beta chains presented below share a single source sample, sequenced in a study of cytotoxic CD8 clonotypes in ibrutinib-treated CLL (dated by TCRdb to the early 2020s). Receptor amplification or capture employed the immunoSEQ multiplex PCR assay. In its TCRdb copy, this immuneACCESS table keeps in-frame sequences only and misses some clones. Where compared with another copy, unresolved V genes explain less than half of these, and the others have no known cause. This sample gives 60,000 to 65,000 clones in total; around three fifths of them show up just once. The ten largest clones capture around 15% of the sample. In the paper's terms, the time point label means: more than 10 months on ibrutinib. Material: PBMCs, obtained after 12 months of ibrutinib treatment. All receptors derive from a human donor with chronic lymphocytic leukemia.

This clone has a handful of counts. The chain carries TRBV30 and TRBJ1-6; 7 bases are shared with TRBD1. The trim removed 5 bases at V and 11 bases at J, leaving 12 bases unmatched. Germline CDR1 is GTSNPN and CDR2 is SVGIG (reference sequence). The CDR3 is 14 amino acids. The CDR3 DNA reads TGTGCCTGGGTTCAAGCCAGGGGGACAACACCCCTCCACTTT. It encodes CAWVQARGTTPLHF.

The chain uses TRBV6-1 and TRBJ2-1, with a weak D call TRBD1 (6 bases). The germline V gene encodes CDR1 MNHNS and CDR2 SASEGT. V gave up 7 bases and J gave up 5 bases, with 9 bases separating them. The CDR3 length is 12 residues. The CDR3 coding sequence is TGTGCCAGCATCAGGGGCCACAATGAGCAGTTCTTC. It is translated as CASIRGHNEQFF.

The sample holds a few counts of this clone. This sequence joins TRBV29-1 and TRBJ1-1; TRBD1 is a possible D gene (5 bases). CDR3 size: 16 residues. Germline V CDR1 and CDR2: SQVTM, ANQGSEA. V gave up 1 base and J gave up 1 base, with 16 bases separating them. In DNA form, the CDR3 reads TGCAGCGTTGAAGGGACCCCGGGACGTTGGAACACTGAAGCTTTCTTT. Translating gives CSVEGTPGRWNTEAFF.

The chain recombines TRBV18 with TRBJ2-3, with TRBD2 matching over 12 bases. CDR3 length: 14 amino acids. Per germline, CDR1 KGHSH and CDR2 LQKENI. V shed 6 bases and J 7 bases; nucleotides not matched to a gene: 5. CDR3 residues: CASSIGLAGNTQYF. The CDR3 bases are TGTGCCAGCTCTATCGGACTAGCGGGGAATACGCAGTATTTT.

The chain is built from TRBV5-4 and TRBJ2-5; 7 bases map to TRBD2. The germline gives CDR1 SGHNT, CDR2 YYREEE (reference sequence). V lost 0 bases to trimming and J lost 1 base; unmatched junction nucleotides: 0. The CDR3 is 14 residues long. CDR3 in amino acids: CASSLGLAQETQYF. The DNA for the CDR3 is TGTGCCAGCAGCTTGGGACTAGCCCAAGAGACCCAGTACTTC.

The J gene is TRBJ2-7, the V gene TRBV27, with 7 bases identical to TRBD2. CDR1 is MNHEY, CDR2 SMNVEV, per germline (reference sequence). Trimming cost V 5 bases and J 4 bases; bases outside gene matches: 11. The CDR3 runs to 15 residues. The CDR3 sequence is CASSPDGRRGYEQYF. In DNA, the CDR3 is TGTGCCAGCAGTCCAGACGGGAGGAGAGGATACGAGCAGTACTTC.

The rearrangement uses TRBV14 and TRBJ2-3; weak D call: TRBD1 (5 bases). Germline CDR1 is SGHDN and CDR2 is FVKESK. CDR3 length: 15 residues. The ends were cut back, 3 bases at V and 2 bases at J, with 12 bases in the middle. The CDR3 here is CASSHRQRTTDTQYF. DNA for the CDR3: TGTGCCAGCAGCCACCGACAGCGTACCACAGATACGCAGTATTTT. The full variable domain, in which reference TRBV14 and TRBJ2-3 provide the parts outside the CDR3, is EAGVTQFPSHSVIEKGQTVTLRCDPISGHDNLYWYRRVMGKEIKFLLHFVKESKQDESGMPNNRFLAERTGGTYSTLKVQPAELEDSGVYFCASSHRQRTTDTQYFGPGTRLTVL.

The genes are TRBV19 and TRBJ2-5, with 7 bases identical to TRBD2. Trimming took 6 bases from V and 5 from J; bases not matched to a gene: 9. Germline V gene data show CDR1 as LNHDA and CDR2 as SQIVND (reference sequence). There are 14 residues in the CDR3. The CDR3 bases are TGTGCCAGTAGCCCGTGGCAGGGAGGGGAGACCCAGTACTTC. Translation: CASSPWQGGETQYF.

The V and J genes are TRBV5-4 and TRBJ2-5; D is undetermined. The germline CDR1 and CDR2 sequences are SGHNT and YYREEE (reference sequence). The CDR3 runs 17 residues. Deletions cut 4 bases from V and 3 bases from J, with 22 bases between. CDR3 in DNA: TGTGCCAGCAGCGTACTGGGCCCTGGTGCGGCAAAAGAGACCCAGTACTTC. It yields the protein CASSVLGPGAAKETQYF. Drawing the rest from reference TRBV5-4 and TRBJ2-5, the complete variable domain is ETGVTQSPTHLIKTRGQQVTLRCSSQSGHNTVSWYQQALGQGPQFIFQYYREEENGRGNFPPRFSGLQFPNYSSELNVNALELDDSALYLCASSVLGPGAAKETQYFGPGTRLLVL.

The chain employs TRBV29-1 and TRBJ2-7; TRBD1 agrees at 10 bases. V was pared by 5 bases and J by 5 bases, with 3 bases of the junction left unmatched. The CDR3 runs 12 residues. Germline CDR1 is SQVTM and CDR2 is ANQGSEA. CDR3 residues: CSVWDRGNEQYF. The CDR3 DNA follows: TGCAGCGTTTGGGACAGGGGCAACGAGCAGTACTTC.

This clone was recorded a few times. The chain is built from TRBV11-2 and TRBJ1-6; D is possibly TRBD1 (5 bases). CDR3 length: 15 amino acids. Trimming removed 2 bases from V and 7 bases from J, with 12 bases in between. Germline V gene sequence: CDR1 SGHAT, CDR2 FQNNGV. In nucleotides, the CDR3 is TGTGCCAGCAGCTTAATGGGACCCCAGAATTCACCCCTCCACTTT. This encodes CASSLMGPQNSPLHF. The variable domain in full, with the rest retrieved from reference TRBV11-2 and TRBJ1-6, is EAGVAQSPRYKIIEKRQSVAFWCNPISGHATLYWYQQILGQGPKLLIQFQNNGVVDDSQLPKDRFSAERLKGVDSTLKIQPAKLEDSAVYLCASSLMGPQNSPLHFGNGTRLTVT.